Following are 32 T cell receptor beta chains from one sample sequenced in a study of blood T cell repertoires in COVID-19. The method was immunoSEQ multiplex PCR; TCRdb's version includes in-frame clones alone and lacks a portion of them. The sample has about 110,000 clones; roughly 80% are singletons. Specimen: peripheral blood. These receptors all stem from a woman aged 55-69 years with acute or convalescent COVID-19.

The chain combines TRBV7-2 with TRBJ2-5; 9 nucleotides match TRBD2. Germline trimming cut 5 bases from V and 5 bases from J; bases unmatched to any gene: 9. The V gene's germline CDR1 is SGHTA and CDR2 FQGNSA. The CDR3 consists of 15 residues. The CDR3 sequence: CASSEGGGAWETQYF. The CDR3 DNA reads TGTGCCAGCAGCGAAGGCGGGGGGGCTTGGGAGACCCAGTACTTC.

V and J are TRBV4-2 and TRBJ2-7; D unclear. The V gene lost 1 base and the J gene lost 3 bases, with 4 bases spanning the gap. Germline V gene lookup returns CDR1 LGHNA and CDR2 YNFKEQ. This CDR3 region has 12 residues. DNA of the CDR3: TGTGCCAGCAGCCAAGTTATCTACGAGCAGTACTTC. Translated: CASSQVIYEQYF.

The chain employs TRBV9 and TRBJ1-1; D unclear. The germline V gene encodes CDR1 SGDLS and CDR2 YYNGEE. This CDR3 is built from 15 residues. V lost 0 bases and J 1 base, leaving 10 bases between the germline ends. The CDR3 DNA sequence: TGTGCCAGCAGCGTAGGGAGGGCTCGGAACACTGAAGCTTTCTTT. Encoded protein: CASSVGRARNTEAFF.

The J gene is TRBJ1-5, the V gene TRBV7-2; tentatively, D is TRBD1 (6 bases). This CDR3 comprises 15 residues. Germline V gene lookup returns CDR1 SGHTA and CDR2 FQGNSA. V was trimmed by 1 base and J by 1 base, leaving 8 bases between them. This CDR3 is CASSLGQGSNQPQHF. CDR3 in DNA: TGTGCCAGCAGCTTAGGCCAGGGGAGCAATCAGCCCCAGCATTTT.

The V gene is TRBV19, the J gene TRBJ1-6; 8 positions agree with TRBD1. Trimming took 1 base from V and 10 from J; bases not matched to a gene: 6. This CDR3 contains 15 residues. Germline V gene lookup returns CDR1 LNHDA and CDR2 SQIVND (reference sequence). The CDR3 here is CASSIVRQGRSPLHF. The CDR3 DNA is TGTGCCAGTAGTATAGTCCGACAGGGGCGATCACCCCTCCACTTT.

Remarks on this clone: The CDR3 does not end in the conserved phenylalanine or tryptophan, so this is likely a read error. The DNA is omitted, as the CDR3 cannot be located on it reliably, and the CDR3 follows TCRdb's listing. This chain links TRBV12-5 with TRBJ2-7; the table names TRBD2, a call not compared with the DNA. The CDR3 comprises 13 residues, both ends counted. The germline V gene encodes CDR1 LGHNT and CDR2 FRNRAP. CDR3 amino acids: CASGLWSTAGPLK.

This clone was recorded only once. The chain has TRBV3-1 (or the pseudogene TRBV3-2) and TRBJ1-4; TRBD1 matches 10 bases. CDR1 LGHDT and CDR2 YNNKEL come from the germline V gene (reference sequence). The V segment lost 3 bases and the J segment 7 bases; nucleotides outside the gene matches: 8. The CDR3 runs to 16 residues. CDR3 loop: CASSHRQGAFGEKLFF. The DNA for the CDR3 is TGTGCCAGCAGCCACCGACAGGGGGCCTTCGGTGAAAAACTGTTTTTT.

The chain has TRBV5-5 and TRBJ2-2, with TRBD2 as a possible D gene (6 bases). This CDR3 region has 15 residues. Per the germline V gene, CDR1 is SGHKS and CDR2 is YYEKEE (reference sequence). The ends were cut back, 4 bases at V and 4 bases at J, with 14 bases in the middle. CDR3 in DNA: TGTGCCAGCAGCCAGGAGGGTCGGAGCACCGGGGAGCTGTTTTTT. Translated, it gives CASSQEGRSTGELFF.

The J gene is TRBJ1-2, the V gene TRBV9, with D uncertain. The CDR3 spans 13 residues. V lost 0 bases and J 2 bases, leaving 5 bases between the germline ends. From germline, CDR1 is SGDLS and CDR2 YYNGEE. The CDR3 region is CASSVDFNYGYTF. The CDR3 DNA follows: TGTGCCAGCAGCGTAGACTTCAACTATGGCTACACCTTC.

V is TRBV7-3 and J is TRBJ2-3; TRBD2 is a possible D gene (6 bases). The germline CDR1 and CDR2 sequences are SGHTA and FQGTGA. The CDR3 loop spans 14 amino acids. V was cut by 5 bases and J by 0 bases, with 9 bases left in between. This CDR3 reads CASSPGTSTDTQYF. For the CDR3, the DNA is TGTGCCAGCAGCCCCGGGACTAGCACAGATACGCAGTATTTT.

The J gene is TRBJ2-3, the V gene TRBV11-3, with 7 positions matching TRBD1. Germline CDR1 reads SGHNT; CDR2 reads YENEEA. The CDR3 loop spans 17 amino acids. Germline trimming cut 1 base from V and 2 bases from J; bases unmatched to any gene: 9. CDR3 residues: CASSLAFGDRYTDTQYF. CDR3 DNA: TGTGCCAGCAGCTTAGCTTTCGGGGACAGATACACAGATACGCAGTATTTT.

The rearrangement links TRBV7-9 to TRBJ1-5; 11 bases fit TRBD1. Per germline, CDR1 SEHNR and CDR2 FQNEAQ (reference sequence). CDR3 length: 16 residues. V shed 5 bases and J 1 base; nucleotides not matched to a gene: 4. The CDR3 is CASSRTGGWSNQPQHF. CDR3 DNA sequence: TGTGCCAGCAGCAGGACAGGGGGCTGGAGCAATCAGCCCCAGCATTTT.

This clone was detected once. The chain couples TRBV28 to TRBJ2-3; TRBD2 matches at 11 bases. Germline V gives CDR1 MDHEN, CDR2 SYDVKM. CDR3 length equals 17 residues. The trim removed 6 bases at V and 4 bases at J, leaving 12 bases unmatched. For the CDR3, the DNA is TGTGCCAGCAGCCTCGTCGCCTCGACTAGCGGGGCAGATACGCAGTATTTT. Its protein product is CASSLVASTSGADTQYF.

The chain has TRBV4-1 and TRBJ2-5, with D possibly being TRBD1 (5 bases). Looked up from germline, CDR1 is MGHRA and CDR2 is YSYEKL. Trimming took off 0 bases at V and 5 bases at J, with 10 bases between the two ends. This CDR3 has 14 amino acids. The CDR3 nucleotides are TGCGCCAGCAGCCAAGAATTGGGGCGGGAGACCCAGTACTTC. Its translation: CASSQELGRETQYF.

This clone appeared a single time. The chain combines TRBV15 with TRBJ2-7; D may be TRBD1 (6 bases). Germline CDR1 reads LNHNV; CDR2 reads YYDKDF (reference sequence). The CDR3 covers 14 residues. Trimming shortened V by 1 base and J by 2 bases, and 9 bases separated the two germline ends. Written as DNA, the CDR3 is TGTGCCACCAGCAGAGGACAGGTCCCCTACGAGCAGTACTTC. Translating gives CATSRGQVPYEQYF.

The chain is built from TRBV19 and TRBJ1-2; 8 bases fit TRBD1. Germline V CDR1 and CDR2: LNHDA, SQIVND (reference sequence). The CDR3 is 15 residues long. V trimming: 6 bases; J trimming: 5 bases; junction bases outside the gene matches: 11. CDR3 sequence reads: CASSPLDREGYGYTF. The CDR3 nucleotides read TGTGCCAGTAGCCCCTTGGACAGGGAGGGTTATGGCTACACCTTC.

The genes are TRBV7-2 and TRBJ2-1; 8 nucleotides line up with TRBD1. CDR1 and CDR2 (germline): SGHTA, FQGNSA. The CDR3 length is 15 residues. Germline trimming cut 5 bases from V and 8 bases from J; bases unmatched to any gene: 11. CDR3 sequence reads: CASSPAPGQVYEQFF. Written as DNA, the CDR3 is TGTGCCAGCAGCCCCGCTCCGGGACAGGTCTATGAGCAGTTCTTC.

V is TRBV19 and J is TRBJ1-2; TRBD1 matches at 9 bases. Germline CDR1 reads LNHDA; CDR2 reads SQIVND (reference sequence). This CDR3 has 14 amino acids. J gave up 4 bases and V 5 bases, and 5 bases lay outside the gene matches. The CDR3 nucleotides read TGTGCCAGTAGTCGTACAGGGGGCAGCTATGGCTACACCTTC. Translated, it gives CASSRTGGSYGYTF.

CDR3 loop: CASSQLGQGNTIYF. CDR3 in DNA: TGCGCCAGCAGCCAACTGGGACAGGGAAACACCATATATTTT. The chain uses TRBV4-3 and TRBJ1-3; 7 bases agree with TRBD1. V lost 2 bases to trimming and J lost 4 bases; unmatched junction nucleotides: 2. The CDR3 covers 14 residues. Looked up from germline, CDR1 is LGHNA and CDR2 is YSLEER.

This chain connects TRBV19 to TRBJ2-1, with TRBD2 matching 8 bases. The CDR3 loop spans 17 amino acids. V trimming: 5 bases; J trimming: 5 bases; junction bases outside the gene matches: 14. CDR1 LNHDA and CDR2 SQIVND come from the germline V gene (reference sequence). The CDR3 region is CASSSPGGRGDNNEQFF. The CDR3 nucleotides read TGTGCCAGTAGTTCCCCCGGAGGGCGGGGGGATAACAATGAGCAGTTCTTC.

This chain uses TRBV5-6 with TRBJ2-7, with 9 bases matching TRBD2. The germline CDR1 and CDR2 sequences are SGHDT and YYEEEE. V was clipped by 2 bases and J by 5 bases; unmatched bases: 5. This CDR3 contains 14 residues. CDR3 sequence reads: CASSFGGGVNEQYF. DNA for the CDR3: TGTGCCAGCAGCTTCGGCGGGGGGGTGAACGAGCAGTACTTC.

This sequence joins TRBV10-1 and TRBJ2-3; 7 bases align to TRBD1. Trimming took 3 bases from V and 0 from J; bases not matched to a gene: 12. The CDR3 is made up of 18 amino acids. Germline CDR1 and CDR2: WNHNN and SYGVQD (reference sequence). The CDR3 is CASSDLGGGFRSTDTQYF. CDR3 sequence (DNA): TGCGCCAGCAGTGATTTAGGGGGCGGATTTAGGAGCACAGATACGCAGTATTTT.

The V call is TRBV27, the J call TRBJ1-6, with 8 positions matching TRBD1. In germline, CDR1 is MNHEY, CDR2 SMNVEV (reference sequence). CDR3 length: 14 residues. Trimming cost V 5 bases and J 8 bases; bases outside gene matches: 5. Here the CDR3 DNA reads TGTGCCAGCAGTGGACAGGGTGTGTATTCACCCCTCCACTTT. It is translated as CASSGQGVYSPLHF.

This rearrangement joins TRBV6-2 or TRBV6-3 to TRBJ2-5, with 11 bases fitting TRBD2. CDR1 is MNHEY, CDR2 SVGEGT, per germline. J gave up 5 bases and V 4 bases, and 3 bases lay outside the gene matches. CDR3 size: 14 residues. The CDR3 bases are TGTGCCAGCAGTTTTAGCGGGGGGGAGGAGACCCAGTACTTC. Translation: CASSFSGGEETQYF.

V gene TRBV18 combines with J gene TRBJ1-5; D gene unclear. Trimming removed 3 bases at V and 0 bases at J, with 3 bases between. There are 13 residues in the CDR3. The germline V gene has CDR1 KGHSH and CDR2 LQKENI. The CDR3, as DNA: TGTGCCAGCTCACCGTATAGCAATCAGCCCCAGCATTTT. Translated, it gives CASSPYSNQPQHF.

This sequence joins TRBV13 and TRBJ2-1, with 9 bases aligning to TRBD2. This CDR3 is built from 14 residues. Germline CDR1 PRHDT, CDR2 FYEKMQ (reference sequence). Trimming removed 5 bases from V and 10 bases from J; junction bases left unmatched: 9. DNA for the CDR3: TGTGCCAGCAGCGCCGCGGGGGGGCAGCAAGAGCAGTTCTTC. It is translated as CASSAAGGQQEQFF.

This chain uses TRBV3-1 (or the pseudogene TRBV3-2) with TRBJ1-3, with D possibly TRBD1 on 5 matching bases. From germline, CDR1 is LGHDT and CDR2 YNNKEL (reference sequence). The CDR3 contains 16 residues. Trimming stripped 2 bases from V and 5 bases from J, with 16 bases between. CDR3 nucleotide sequence: TGTGCCAGCAGCCAATGGGGCAGGGAGGAAAGAAACACCATATATTTT. Amino acid sequence: CASSQWGREERNTIYF.

CDR3 DNA sequence: TGTGCCAGCAGCTTAAGCGGATCAGGATCAAGGGAGCAGTACTTC. It translates to CASSLSGSGSREQYF. This sequence joins TRBV7-9 and TRBJ2-7, with TRBD2 as a possible D gene (5 bases). The CDR3 covers 15 residues. From germline, CDR1 is SEHNR and CDR2 FQNEAQ (reference sequence). V lost 2 bases and J 7 bases, leaving 18 bases between the germline ends.

The chain links TRBV14 to TRBJ1-1; D might be TRBD1 (6 bases). The ends were cut back, 2 bases at V and 2 bases at J, with 15 bases in the middle. Per the germline V gene, CDR1 is SGHDN and CDR2 is FVKESK. This CDR3 has 16 residues. The CDR3 DNA reads as TGTGCCAGCAGCCAACCCCCAGGGGAGACAAACACTGAAGCTTTCTTT. Translated: CASSQPPGETNTEAFF. Looking up the rest from reference TRBV14 and TRBJ1-1 gives the full variable domain: EAGVTQFPSHSVIEKGQTVTLRCDPISGHDNLYWYRRVMGKEIKFLLHFVKESKQDESGMPNNRFLAERTGGTYSTLKVQPAELEDSGVYFCASSQPPGETNTEAFFGQGTRLTVV.

V gene TRBV15 combines with J gene TRBJ2-5; D is undetermined. CDR1 LNHNV and CDR2 YYDKDF come from the germline V gene (reference sequence). The ends were cut back, 6 bases at V and 0 bases at J, with 5 bases in the middle. The CDR3 loop spans 12 amino acids. CDR3 sequence reads: CATREHQETQYF. CDR3 nucleotides: TGTGCCACCAGGGAGCACCAAGAGACCCAGTACTTC.

This chain connects TRBV5-1 to TRBJ2-7; D is possibly TRBD2 (7 bases). V lost 4 bases to trimming and J lost 8 bases, with 16 bases between them. The CDR3 length is 13 residues. In germline, CDR1 is SGHRS, CDR2 YFSETQ. The CDR3 region has the DNA TGCGCCAGCAGCCAGGCGGGGGCGCATAAGCAGTACTTC. Its protein product is CASSQAGAHKQYF.

This chain uses TRBV7-2 with TRBJ2-1; D possibly corresponds to TRBD2 (6 bases). Trimming left V 1 base short and J 0 bases short, with 13 bases between. The CDR3 extends over 17 amino acids. Per germline, CDR1 SGHTA and CDR2 FQGNSA. Here the CDR3 reads CASSLDDGGASYNEQFF. The CDR3 nucleotides are TGTGCCAGCAGCTTAGATGATGGCGGGGCCTCCTACAATGAGCAGTTCTTC.